The 20 T cell receptor beta chains below were found in one sample sequenced in a study of follicular helper T cells after annual influenza vaccination. The method was immunoSEQ multiplex PCR; TCRdb's version includes in-frame clones alone and lacks a portion of them. The table includes approximately 2,100 clones, 65% to 80% detected once. Time point given: 2015-2016 season, pre-vaccination. Material: CXCR5+ CD38+ circulating T follicular helper cells from blood, obtained on the day of influenza vaccination. Subset here: circulating Tfh, non-naive CD4+CXCR5+PD-1+ (ICOS+CD38+ or ICOS-CD38-). The source of these receptors is an adult who received the influenza vaccine.

This chain connects TRBV6-4 to TRBJ2-1, with D unclear. V lost 6 bases and J lost 4, with 16 bases in between. The V gene's germline CDR1 is MRHNA and CDR2 SNTAGT. This CDR3 is 15 amino acids long. The CDR3 protein is CASSLQEGPYNEQFF. The CDR3 DNA reads TGTGCCAGCAGCCTCCAGGAAGGTCCGTACAATGAGCAGTTCTTC.

The chain is built from TRBV28 and TRBJ2-7, with TRBD2 identical over 10 bases. Losses at the gene ends were 5 bases for V and 3 bases for J; bases not matched to a gene: 19. There are 19 residues in the CDR3. Germline CDR1 reads MDHEN; CDR2 reads SYDVKM. In DNA form, the CDR3 reads TGTGCCAGCAGTCCAAGATTCGGGACTAGCGCTAGTCAGAGCTACGAGCAGTACTTC. Translated, it gives CASSPRFGTSASQSYEQYF.

This clone appeared once. This chain links TRBV5-4 with TRBJ1-1; possible D gene TRBD1, 5 bases. Deletions cut 4 bases from V and 1 base from J, with 14 bases between. Germline lookup yields CDR1 SGHNT and CDR2 YYREEE (reference sequence). CDR3 size: 15 residues. For the CDR3, the DNA is TGTGCCAGCAGCCCAGGGTTTGCTCAGAACACTGAAGCTTTCTTT. Translating gives CASSPGFAQNTEAFF.

This chain connects TRBV29-1 to TRBJ2-6; 11 bases align to TRBD1. The junction had 1 base not matched to a gene; V was cut back by 6 bases and J by 0 bases. Germline assignment: CDR1 SQVTM and CDR2 ANQGSEA. The CDR3 contains 15 residues. The CDR3 sequence: CSVGTGGSGANVLTF. The CDR3 bases are TGCAGCGTCGGGACAGGGGGCTCTGGGGCCAACGTCCTGACTTTC.

CDR3 nucleotides: TGTGCCAGTACCGCAACCTGGGGCAGGGTGAATGAGCAGTTCTTC. Its protein is CASTATWGRVNEQFF. This chain connects TRBV19 to TRBJ2-1, with TRBD1 as a possible D gene (5 bases). Germline-derived CDR1 and CDR2 are LNHDA and SQIVND (reference sequence). The germline V and J ends were trimmed by 7 bases and 7 bases, with 20 bases remaining between them. The CDR3 length is 15 residues.

The CDR3 loop is CASGRDRNRLYNEQFF. DNA of the CDR3: TGCGCCAGCGGCCGGGACAGGAACAGGCTATACAATGAGCAGTTCTTC. V is TRBV5-1 and J is TRBJ2-1; the match to TRBD1 covers 8 bases. Germline loops: CDR1 SGHRS, CDR2 YFSETQ. The CDR3 covers 16 residues. The V gene end was trimmed by 7 bases and the J gene end by 4 bases; junction bases not matched to a gene: 13.

The J gene is TRBJ2-5, the V gene TRBV28, with 7 bases fitting TRBD1. CDR3 length: 14 amino acids. V was pared by 4 bases and J by 5 bases, with 7 bases of the junction left unmatched. The germline gives CDR1 MDHEN, CDR2 SYDVKM. For the CDR3, the DNA is TGTGCCAGCAGTTCGGCCAGGGGGTACGAGACCCAGTACTTC. The encoded protein is CASSSARGYETQYF.

V gene TRBV19 combines with J gene TRBJ1-5; tentative D call: TRBD1 (6 bases). The V end was cut by 3 bases, the J end by 0 bases, with 12 bases between. Germline V gene data show CDR1 as LNHDA and CDR2 as SQIVND (reference sequence). CDR3 size: 16 residues. The CDR3 region is CASSIPPDSSNQPQHF. The CDR3 nucleotides are TGTGCCAGTAGTATCCCTCCGGACAGTAGCAATCAGCCCCAGCATTTT.

This chain uses TRBV19 with TRBJ1-2; 8 bases line up with TRBD1. This CDR3 contains 14 residues. The V gene end was trimmed by 9 bases and the J gene end by 4 bases; junction bases not matched to a gene: 10. Per germline, CDR1 LNHDA and CDR2 SQIVND (reference sequence). DNA of the CDR3: TGTGCCAGAATTGGACAGGGAACGGCCTATGGCTACACCTTC. Translated: CARIGQGTAYGYTF.

To note about this clone: This sample includes further DNA sequences coding for the same CDR3. J is TRBJ2-7 and V is TRBV28; 8 nucleotides line up with TRBD1. CDR3 length: 16 amino acids. V lost 7 bases to trimming and J lost 0 bases; unmatched junction nucleotides: 11. Germline V gene data show CDR1 as MDHEN and CDR2 as SYDVKM. In DNA form, the CDR3 reads TGTGCCAGCACCACCTCCGGCACAGGGGGCTCCTACGAGCAGTACTTC. It translates to CASTTSGTGGSYEQYF. The full variable domain, completed using reference TRBV28 and TRBJ2-7, is DVKVTQSSRYLVKRTGEKVFLECVQDMDHENMFWYRQDPGLGLRLIYFSYDVKMKEKGDIPEGYSVSREKKERFSLILESASTNQTSMYLCASTTSGTGGSYEQYFGPGTRLTVT.

This sequence joins TRBV30 and TRBJ1-6, with 8 bases lining up with TRBD1. There are 15 residues in the CDR3. V was pared by 0 bases and J by 8 bases, with 6 bases of the junction left unmatched. Germline V gene data show CDR1 as GTSNPN and CDR2 as SVGIG (reference sequence). Here the CDR3 reads CAWSVPQGAYSPLHF. The CDR3 DNA reads TGTGCCTGGAGTGTACCCCAGGGGGCTTATTCACCCCTCCACTTT.

This rearrangement joins TRBV28 to TRBJ2-7; 9 bases are shared with TRBD2. V dropped 5 bases and J dropped 7; count of bases not matched to a gene: 9. The CDR3 spans 14 residues. CDR1 and CDR2 from the germline V gene are MDHEN and SYDVKM. The CDR3 reads CASSKAGGSWEQYF. In nucleotides, the CDR3 is TGTGCCAGCAGTAAAGCGGGAGGCTCGTGGGAGCAGTACTTC.

The chain couples TRBV4-2 to TRBJ2-1; D is perhaps TRBD1 or TRBD2 (6 bases each). Trimming took off 0 bases at V and 7 bases at J, with 16 bases between the two ends. Germline loops: CDR1 LGHNA, CDR2 YNFKEQ. This CDR3 has 16 residues. The CDR3 DNA is TGTGCCAGCAGCCAAGACTCGGGGGCGAGGGCGAATGAGCAGTTCTTC. Translated: CASSQDSGARANEQFF.

This sequence joins TRBV7-2 and TRBJ1-5; 7 bases fit TRBD1. The J segment lost 7 bases and the V segment lost 3 bases, leaving 3 bases of the junction unmatched. The CDR3 spans 13 residues. Per the germline V gene, CDR1 is SGHTA and CDR2 is FQGNSA. CDR3 amino acids: CASSFDREQPQHF. The DNA of the CDR3 is TGTGCCAGCAGCTTCGACAGGGAGCAGCCCCAGCATTTT.

This clone showed up just a few times. The chain combines TRBV7-9 with TRBJ1-6, with D possibly TRBD1 on 6 matching bases. This CDR3 is built from 16 residues. Per germline, CDR1 SEHNR and CDR2 FQNEAQ (reference sequence). Trimming took off 1 base at V and 3 bases at J, with 10 bases between the two ends. CDR3 nucleotides: TGTGCCAGCAGCTTAGTTAGAGGGGGCTATAATTCACCCCTCCACTTT. Amino acids: CASSLVRGGYNSPLHF.

The rearrangement joins TRBV19 to TRBJ1-1; the D gene is possibly TRBD1 (5 bases). The CDR3 extends over 16 amino acids. In germline, CDR1 is LNHDA, CDR2 SQIVND (reference sequence). V was trimmed by 0 bases and J by 2 bases, leaving 13 bases between them. CDR3 loop: CASSIDRGRENTEAFF. The CDR3 DNA reads as TGTGCCAGTAGTATAGATCGAGGCAGGGAAAACACTGAAGCTTTCTTT.

This clone has a handful of counts. V is TRBV5-6 and J is TRBJ1-5; D gene unclear. Germline V CDR1 and CDR2: SGHDT, YYEEEE. V was cut by 6 bases and J by 2 bases, with 9 bases left in between. This CDR3 region has 13 residues. The CDR3 here is CASMRWGNQPQHF. The CDR3 DNA reads as TGTGCCAGCATGAGGTGGGGCAATCAGCCCCAGCATTTT.

V is TRBV11-1 and J is TRBJ2-5; the D gene is possibly TRBD2 (5 bases). Trimming took off 5 bases at V and 7 bases at J, with 11 bases between the two ends. In germline, CDR1 is SGHAT, CDR2 FQDESV (reference sequence). The CDR3 length is 12 residues. The CDR3 DNA sequence: TGTGCCAGCAGCGCGGACGCGGGGACCCAGTACTTC. This sequence encodes CASSADAGTQYF.

This clone was seen a handful of times. V and J are TRBV2 and TRBJ2-7; D may correspond to TRBD1 or TRBD2 (6 bases each). The germline V gene has CDR1 SNHLY and CDR2 FYNNEI. The germline V and J ends were trimmed by 6 bases and 4 bases, with 13 bases remaining between them. This CDR3 spans 13 amino acids. This chain's CDR3 is CASSVQGRYEQYF. DNA for the CDR3: TGTGCCAGCAGCGTCCAGGGGAGGTACGAGCAGTACTTC.

J is TRBJ1-5 and V is TRBV6-1, with D perhaps TRBD1 (5 bases). The germline CDR1 and CDR2 sequences are MNHNS and SASEGT. CDR3 length: 15 amino acids. V shed 6 bases and J shed 1 base, with 13 bases lying between them. CDR3 sequence (DNA): TGTGCCAGCAGAATCCTAGGGGCGAGCAATCAGCCCCAGCATTTT. As protein: CASRILGASNQPQHF.